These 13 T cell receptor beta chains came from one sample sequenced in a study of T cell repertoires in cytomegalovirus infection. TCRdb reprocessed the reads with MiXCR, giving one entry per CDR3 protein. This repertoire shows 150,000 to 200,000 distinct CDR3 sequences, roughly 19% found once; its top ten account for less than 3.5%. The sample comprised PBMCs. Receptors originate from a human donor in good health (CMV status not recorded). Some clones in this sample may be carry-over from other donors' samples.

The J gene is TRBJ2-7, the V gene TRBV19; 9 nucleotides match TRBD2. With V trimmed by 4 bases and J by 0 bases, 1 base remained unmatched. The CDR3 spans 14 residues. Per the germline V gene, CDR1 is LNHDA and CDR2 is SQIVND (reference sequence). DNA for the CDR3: TGTGCCAGTAGTAATAGCGGGAGCTCCTACGAGCAGTACTTC. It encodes CASSNSGSSYEQYF.

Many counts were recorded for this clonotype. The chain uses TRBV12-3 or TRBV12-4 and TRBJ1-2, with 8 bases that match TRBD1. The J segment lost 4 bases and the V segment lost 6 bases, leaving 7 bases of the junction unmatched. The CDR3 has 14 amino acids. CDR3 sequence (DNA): TGTGCCAGCAGGTCGGGACAGGAGCGCTATGGCTACACCTTC. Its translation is CASRSGQERYGYTF.

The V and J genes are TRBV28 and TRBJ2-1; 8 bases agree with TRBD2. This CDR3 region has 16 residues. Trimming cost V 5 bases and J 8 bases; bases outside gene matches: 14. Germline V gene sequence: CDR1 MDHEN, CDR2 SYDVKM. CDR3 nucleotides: TGTGCCAGCAGTCTCTCAAGCGGGAGCTACCGTGATGAGCAGTTCTTC. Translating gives CASSLSSGSYRDEQFF.

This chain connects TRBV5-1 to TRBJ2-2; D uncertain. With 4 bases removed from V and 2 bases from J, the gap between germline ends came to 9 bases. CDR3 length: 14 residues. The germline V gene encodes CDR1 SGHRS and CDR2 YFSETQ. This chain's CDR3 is CASSLDLNTGELFF. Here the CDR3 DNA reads TGCGCCAGCAGCCTCGACTTAAACACCGGGGAGCTGTTTTTT.

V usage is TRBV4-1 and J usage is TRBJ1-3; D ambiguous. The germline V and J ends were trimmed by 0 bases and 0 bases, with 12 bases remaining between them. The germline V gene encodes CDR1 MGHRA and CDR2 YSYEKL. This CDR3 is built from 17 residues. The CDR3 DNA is TGCGCCAGCAGCCAAGAGCGAAGGAGAAACTCTGGAAACACCATATATTTT. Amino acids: CASSQERRRNSGNTIYF.

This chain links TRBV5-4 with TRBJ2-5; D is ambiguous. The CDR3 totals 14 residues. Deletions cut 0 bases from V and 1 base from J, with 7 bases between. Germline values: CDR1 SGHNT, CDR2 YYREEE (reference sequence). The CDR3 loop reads CASSLGGLQETQYF. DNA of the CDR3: TGTGCCAGCAGCTTGGGGGGTCTCCAAGAGACCCAGTACTTC.

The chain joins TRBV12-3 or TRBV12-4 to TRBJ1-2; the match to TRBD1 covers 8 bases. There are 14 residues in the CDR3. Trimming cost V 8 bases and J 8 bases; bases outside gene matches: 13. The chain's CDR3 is CASGESNRGRGYTF. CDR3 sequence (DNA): TGTGCCAGCGGCGAATCGAACAGGGGGAGGGGCTACACCTTC.

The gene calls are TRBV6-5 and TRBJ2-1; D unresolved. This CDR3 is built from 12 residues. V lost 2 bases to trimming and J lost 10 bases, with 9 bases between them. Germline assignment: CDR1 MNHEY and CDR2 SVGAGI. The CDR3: CASSYGQLEQFF. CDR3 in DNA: TGTGCCAGCAGTTACGGGCAACTGGAGCAGTTCTTC.

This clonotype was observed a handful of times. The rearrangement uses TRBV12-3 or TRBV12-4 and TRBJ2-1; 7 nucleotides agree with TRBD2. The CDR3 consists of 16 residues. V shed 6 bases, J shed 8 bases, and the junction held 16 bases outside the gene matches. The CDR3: CASSSIRDYFSHEQFF. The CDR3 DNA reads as TGTGCCAGCAGCTCCATCCGGGACTATTTTTCCCATGAGCAGTTCTTC.

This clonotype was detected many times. The CDR3 here is CASSPQGLASYEQYF. As DNA, the CDR3 is TGTGCCAGCAGCCCACAGGGTTTGGCATCCTACGAGCAGTACTTC. The J gene is TRBJ2-7, the V gene TRBV12-3 or TRBV12-4, with TRBD1 as a possible D gene (6 bases). V shed 6 bases and J shed 1 base, with 16 bases lying between them. The CDR3 is 15 residues long.

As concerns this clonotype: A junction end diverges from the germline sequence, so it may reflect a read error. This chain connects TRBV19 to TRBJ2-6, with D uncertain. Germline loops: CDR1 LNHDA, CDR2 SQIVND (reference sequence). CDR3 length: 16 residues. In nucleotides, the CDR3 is TGTGTCAGTAGTACCCGCTGGGGATCTGGGGCCAACGTCCTGACTTTC. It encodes CVSSTRWGSGANVLTF.

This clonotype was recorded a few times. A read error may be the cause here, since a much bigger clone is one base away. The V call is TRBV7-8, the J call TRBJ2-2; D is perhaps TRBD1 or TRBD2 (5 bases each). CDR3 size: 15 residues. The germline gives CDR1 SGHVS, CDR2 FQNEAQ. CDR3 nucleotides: TGTGCCAGCATCCCTGGGGGAGAGAACATCGGGGAGCTGTTTTTT. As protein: CASIPGGENIGELFF.

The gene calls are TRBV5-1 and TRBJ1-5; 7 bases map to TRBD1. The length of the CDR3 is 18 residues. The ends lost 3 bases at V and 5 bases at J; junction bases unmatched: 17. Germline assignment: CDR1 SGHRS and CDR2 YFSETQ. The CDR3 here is CASSCGLRTGVWDQPQHF. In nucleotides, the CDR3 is TGCGCCAGCAGCTGTGGCCTACGGACAGGCGTATGGGATCAGCCCCAGCATTTT.